The entry below gives a single T cell receptor (beta chain) sequence along with its context. The antigen remains unidentified. The sample belongs to a study of T cell responses to AZD1222 COVID-19 vaccine. Profiling relied on immunoSEQ multiplex PCR, and the TCRdb table lists in-frame clones only, not all of them. Of about 190,000 clones listed, roughly 93% are singletons. There are 19 residues in the CDR3. The ends lost 5 bases at V and 2 bases at J; junction bases unmatched: 16. Germline CDR1 SGHAT, CDR2 FQNNGV. Notes on the study in general: White British ancestry dominated among donors, who included more females, and clonal diversity was possibly underestimated. Nearly half of the spike-specific TCRs reportedly recognize variant regions that carry no mutations.

The gene calls are TRBV11-2 and TRBJ2-1, with 9 bases identical to TRBD1. Sequenced here: peripheral blood, sampled on day 0 of AZD1222 vaccination. The TCR originated in an adult in good health. The CDR3 coding sequence is TGTGCCAGCAGCATCTCCGGGACAGGGTGGATGGCAGCCTACAATGAGCAGTTCTTC. As protein: CASSISGTGWMAAYNEQFF.